This TCR beta chain originates from a study of cytomegalovirus exposure and HLA in healthy donors. General study points: Cytomegalovirus-associated status was assigned to 150 to 200 TCR beta chains. Most TCR sequences were seen very rarely across donors, but some public TCRs occurred in many. Based on reports, TCR beta sequences accurately predicted HLA-A and HLA-B alleles for most subjects.

Amplification used 60 Vbeta primers and 13 Jbeta primers. Here immunoSEQ multiplex PCR was the method, and the copy in TCRdb shows in-frame clones only, minus some. The sample holds fewer than 200,000 clones; around nine tenths are singletons and the top ten take under 0.95%. As to this clone: Its antigen is as yet unknown.

With 8 bases clipped from V and 1 base from J, the junction kept 11 bases outside the gene matches. The germline CDR1 and CDR2 sequences are GTSNPN and SVGIG (reference sequence). There are 15 residues in the CDR3. The chain is built from TRBV30 and TRBJ2-3, with TRBD1 matching over 8 bases. Sample: PBMCs. This clonotype was sampled from a woman under 40 in good health and CMV-seronegative. The CDR3, as DNA: TGTGCCCCGGGGTTGGCAGGGGGCGGCACAGATACGCAGTATTTT. Its protein product is CAPGLAGGGTDTQYF.